This paragraph covers one TCR beta chain sequence. Its antigen is currently unknown. The data stem from a study of OX40 agonist ivuxolimab in advanced cancers. Overall study context: The patients received agonistic anti-OX40 (CD134) antibody ivuxolimab. Earlier anti-PD-1, anti-PD-L1 or anti-CTLA-4 therapy was permitted; about 44% had received some. Regarding the study as a whole: At 0.1 to 3.0 mg/kg and by week 6, clonal expansion occurred in CD4+ and CD8+ blood T cells.

V was clipped by 3 bases and J by 5 bases, with 10 bases between them. Germline V gene sequence: CDR1 KGHSH, CDR2 LQKENI. This CDR3 has 14 residues. The repertoire was sequenced with immunoSEQ multiplex PCR; TCRdb's copy has only in-frame clones and lacks some. The sample includes about 61,000 clones, over 80% of them seen just once. This TCR derives from an adult with an advanced solid tumor such as melanoma, head and neck, liver or kidney cancer. The chain links TRBV18 to TRBJ2-2, with D tentatively TRBD2 (5 bases). Sequenced here: CD4+ or CD8+ T cells sorted from blood, sampled in a trial of the OX40 agonist ivuxolimab. The CDR3 loop reads CASSPREKTGELFF. DNA for the CDR3: TGTGCCAGCTCACCGAGGGAAAAAACCGGGGAGCTGTTTTTT.